This T cell receptor beta chain was identified in a study of cytomegalovirus exposure and HLA in healthy donors. Study outcomes and limitations: Owing to their indistinguishability, certain V segments, notably TRBV6-2 and TRBV6-3, were excluded.

Looked up from germline, CDR1 is MNHEY and CDR2 is SMNVEV (reference sequence). V was shortened by 8 bases and J by 0 bases, with 13 bases between the two germline ends. CDR3 length: 14 residues. Comment on this clone: Its antigen is unknown.

PCR employed 60 Vbeta and 13 Jbeta primers. Generated by immunoSEQ multiplex PCR, the TCRdb table keeps only in-frame clones and is missing some. The data show approximately 120,000 clones, 81% seen once. The V and J genes are TRBV27 and TRBJ1-1; D possibly corresponds to TRBD1 (5 bases). The sequenced sample was PBMCs. The receptor was derived from a man younger than 30 in good health and CMV-seronegative. Written as DNA, the CDR3 is TGTGCCAGCCCCCCCGGGGGAATGAACACTGAAGCTTTCTTT. This gives the protein CASPPGGMNTEAFF.